These 20 T cell receptor beta chains came from one sample sequenced in a study of radiation and T cells in renal cell carcinoma. Documented time point: blood 2 weeks post-SBRT. Treatment: 15 Gy SBRT to primary tumor, nephrectomy 4 weeks later. Using immunoSEQ multiplex PCR, the repertoire was profiled, and TCRdb retains in-frame clones only, with some absent. The sample contains some 120,000 clones, approximately 85% of which appear only once. The sequences come from blood, collected from a patient whose treatment included radiotherapy and nephrectomy. The receptors stem from a man over 45 with renal cell carcinoma.

Notes on this clone: This may come from a read error, since a much larger clone is one base off. The rearrangement uses TRBV25-1 and TRBJ1-3; D gene uncertain. The CDR3 runs to 13 residues. V dropped 6 bases and J dropped 0 bases, with 6 bases sitting between them. Germline lookup yields CDR1 MGHDK and CDR2 SYGVNS. CDR3 in DNA: TGTGCCAGCAGCCGGACCTCTGGAAACACCATATATTTT. This translates into CASSRTSGNTIYF.

The table lists this clone with a few counts. The chain has TRBV4-2 and TRBJ2-7; 9 nucleotides line up with TRBD2. CDR1 LGHNA and CDR2 YNFKEQ come from the germline V gene. Trimming cost V 0 bases and J 0 bases; bases outside gene matches: 15. The CDR3 covers 20 residues. CDR3 residues: CASSQDQASGNAGSSYEQYF. For the CDR3, the DNA is TGTGCCAGCAGCCAAGATCAAGCTAGCGGGAATGCCGGGAGCTCCTACGAGCAGTACTTC.

The chain combines TRBV6-4 with TRBJ1-2, with TRBD1 matching 9 bases. The CDR3 runs 16 residues. Per the germline V gene, CDR1 is MRHNA and CDR2 is SNTAGT. V was pared by 3 bases and J by 1 base, with 6 bases of the junction left unmatched. CDR3 nucleotide sequence: TGTGCCAGCAGTGAACAACAGGGGGCTAATAACTATGGCTACACCTTC. This translates into CASSEQQGANNYGYTF.

The chain carries TRBV5-1 and TRBJ2-1; 16 nucleotides agree with TRBD2. The CDR3 covers 21 residues. Trimming removed 0 bases from V and 0 bases from J; junction bases left unmatched: 9. Germline V gene lookup returns CDR1 SGHRS and CDR2 YFSETQ. CDR3 sequence: CASSLAAGLAGGRASYNEQFF. CDR3 coding DNA: TGCGCCAGCAGCTTGGCCGCGGGACTAGCGGGAGGGAGGGCCTCCTACAATGAGCAGTTCTTC. The full variable domain, in which reference TRBV5-1 and TRBJ2-1 provide the parts outside the CDR3, is KAGVTQTPRYLIKTRGQQVTLSCSPISGHRSVSWYQQTPGQGLQFLFEYFSETQRNKGNFPGRFSGRQFSNSRSEMNVSTLELGDSALYLCASSLAAGLAGGRASYNEQFFGPGTRLTVL.

The chain joins TRBV29-1 to TRBJ2-7; D remains ambiguous. Deletions cut 6 bases from V and 3 bases from J, with 15 bases between. The V gene's germline CDR1 is SQVTM and CDR2 ANQGSEA. The CDR3 is 13 residues long. The CDR3 here is CSVGKETNYEQYF. The CDR3 DNA reads as TGCAGCGTCGGAAAAGAGACCAACTACGAGCAGTACTTC.

Worth noting for this clone: Other DNA sequences within the sample encode an identical CDR3. The chain couples TRBV6-6 to TRBJ1-2; TRBD1 is a possible D gene (6 bases). Germline V gene lookup returns CDR1 MNHNY and CDR2 SVGAGI (reference sequence). V shed 5 bases and J shed 0 bases, with 10 bases lying between them. This CDR3 is built from 14 residues. The CDR3 bases are TGTGCCAGCAGTAGGACAGCTTCTAACTATGGCTACACCTTC. Translating it yields CASSRTASNYGYTF.

The chain couples TRBV7-9 to TRBJ1-6; D possibly corresponds to TRBD1 (5 bases). V dropped 7 bases and J dropped 7 bases, with 11 bases sitting between them. CDR1 and CDR2 (germline): SEHNR, FQNEAQ (reference sequence). The CDR3 is 13 residues long. The DNA of the CDR3 is TGTGCCAGCACCCTGGGACTCAATTCACCCCTCCACTTT. Its protein product is CASTLGLNSPLHF. The variable domain in full, with the rest retrieved from reference TRBV7-9 and TRBJ1-6, is DTGVSQNPRHKITKRGQNVTFRCDPISEHNRLYWYRQTLGQGPEFLTYFQNEAQLEKSRLLSDRFSAERPKGSFSTLEIQRTEQGDSAMYLCASTLGLNSPLHFGNGTRLTVT.

This chain joins TRBV15 and TRBJ1-2, with D hard to call. V lost 1 base and J 9 bases, leaving 15 bases between the germline ends. The CDR3 loop spans 14 amino acids. CDR1 is LNHNV and CDR2 is YYDKDF in the germline V gene (reference sequence). The CDR3 spells CATSRGEAPISYTF. DNA for the CDR3: TGTGCCACCAGCAGAGGGGAGGCCCCGATAAGCTACACCTTC.

The chain couples TRBV5-1 to TRBJ2-1, with D hard to call. Germline assignment: CDR1 SGHRS and CDR2 YFSETQ. This CDR3 contains 17 residues. V lost 5 bases to trimming and J lost 4 bases, with 22 bases between them. The CDR3 region has the DNA TGCGCCAGCAGTTCCGGACGGCAGCCTTCGGCTTACAATGAGCAGTTCTTC. This encodes CASSSGRQPSAYNEQFF.

The gene calls are TRBV19 and TRBJ2-7, with D unclear. The CDR3 runs 16 residues. Germline V CDR1 and CDR2: LNHDA, SQIVND (reference sequence). V was pared by 5 bases and J by 4 bases, with 21 bases between. The CDR3 here is CASSSDILRTQYEQYF. DNA of the CDR3: TGTGCCAGTAGTTCCGACATCTTACGCACCCAGTACGAGCAGTACTTC.

V usage is TRBV30 and J usage is TRBJ1-2, with 7 positions matching TRBD1. The CDR3 is made up of 12 amino acids. The junction had 11 bases not matched to a gene; V was cut back by 8 bases and J by 8 bases. Germline V gene sequence: CDR1 GTSNPN, CDR2 SVGIG (reference sequence). The CDR3 coding sequence is TGTGCCGGCGACAGGGTGTCGGTCGGCTACACCTTC. Translated: CAGDRVSVGYTF.

This chain joins TRBV2 and TRBJ1-1; 9 bases line up with TRBD1. Trimming at V came to 5 bases and at J to 0 bases, leaving 4 bases not matched to a gene. Germline lookup yields CDR1 SNHLY and CDR2 FYNNEI. The CDR3 length is 15 residues. CDR3 loop: CASSSQGAMNTEAFF. The CDR3 bases are TGTGCCAGCAGTTCACAGGGGGCGATGAACACTGAAGCTTTCTTT.

The chain is built from TRBV2 and TRBJ2-3, with TRBD2 matching 7 bases. The length of the CDR3 is 14 residues. Germline V lookup: CDR1 SNHLY, CDR2 FYNNEI. The junction had 5 bases not matched to a gene; V was cut back by 4 bases and J by 4 bases. CDR3 coding DNA: TGTGCCAGCAGTGTAAGCGGGGCCCCAGATACGCAGTATTTT. Its protein is CASSVSGAPDTQYF.

In its sample, this clone was seen once. The chain carries TRBV5-1 and TRBJ1-1, with D possibly TRBD1 on 6 matching bases. V gave up 4 bases and J gave up 1 base, with 11 bases separating them. The CDR3 sequence is 14 residues long. In germline, CDR1 is SGHRS, CDR2 YFSETQ. In DNA form, the CDR3 reads TGCGCCAGCAGCCACAGGGTCGAGAACACTGAAGCTTTCTTT. Protein: CASSHRVENTEAFF. Full variable domain (outside the CDR3, taken from reference TRBV5-1 and TRBJ1-1): KAGVTQTPRYLIKTRGQQVTLSCSPISGHRSVSWYQQTPGQGLQFLFEYFSETQRNKGNFPGRFSGRQFSNSRSEMNVSTLELGDSALYLCASSHRVENTEAFFGQGTRLTVV.

The V call is TRBV6-1, the J call TRBJ2-1; D remains ambiguous. The V and J ends lost 7 bases and 1 base respectively, with 11 bases between them. CDR3 size: 14 residues. Germline V CDR1 and CDR2: MNHNS, SASEGT. Here the CDR3 reads CASNLRSSYNEQFF. The CDR3 DNA follows: TGTGCCAGCAACCTCCGATCATCCTACAATGAGCAGTTCTTC.

This chain uses TRBV9 with TRBJ2-2, with 10 bases fitting TRBD2. The CDR3 spans 16 residues. J gave up 5 bases and V 3 bases, and 7 bases lay outside the gene matches. Germline assignment: CDR1 SGDLS and CDR2 YYNGEE. CDR3 sequence (DNA): TGTGCCAGCAGCGCACAAGGACTAGCGGCGACCGGGGAGCTGTTTTTT. Amino acid sequence: CASSAQGLAATGELFF.

This chain joins TRBV10-2 and TRBJ2-7; 10 positions match TRBD1. V dropped 8 bases and J dropped 6; count of bases not matched to a gene: 10. Germline loops: CDR1 WSHSY, CDR2 SAAADI. The CDR3 is made up of 14 amino acids. CDR3 nucleotide sequence: TGCGCCAGCCGAAGGGGACAGGGGATTGTCGAGCAGTACTTC. It encodes CASRRGQGIVEQYF.

This chain joins TRBV27 and TRBJ2-1, with D possibly called TRBD1 or TRBD2 (6 bases each). With 6 bases removed from V and 7 bases from J, the gap between germline ends came to 13 bases. Per germline, CDR1 MNHEY and CDR2 SMNVEV (reference sequence). This CDR3 region has 13 residues. CDR3 amino acids: CASRRGAGNEQFF. The DNA for the CDR3 is TGTGCCAGCAGAAGGGGGGCGGGGAATGAGCAGTTCTTC.

The chain combines TRBV21-1 with TRBJ1-1. TRBV21-1 is tagged as a pseudogene. The length of the CDR3 is 14 residues. The DNA for the CDR3 is TGTGCCAGCAGCAAAGTTCGGGAGAGCCCTGAAGCTTTCTTT. Its translation: CASSKVRESPEAFF.

This clone was counted a single time. The V gene is TRBV5-1, the J gene TRBJ2-1; D unresolved. The germline CDR1 and CDR2 sequences are SGHRS and YFSETQ. The CDR3 length is 18 residues. V lost 0 bases, J lost 4 bases, and 20 bases lay in between. The CDR3 nucleotides read TGCGCCAGCAGCTTGGAACATCTAGGTATTCCCCCTTACAATGAGCAGTTCTTC. Its translation: CASSLEHLGIPPYNEQFF.